This T cell receptor beta chain was identified during a study of neurological immune-mediated disorders. Many counts were recorded for this clonotype. No antigen is known for it. The study used blood bank volunteers in Maryland, USA, as healthy controls. With 10-nucleotide random UMIs, 5'RACE was used to make the cDNA. TCRdb independently ran MiXCR on the 5' RACE reads; one entry per CDR3 protein. The repertoire includes approximately 30,000 distinct CDR3 sequences, approximately 6.6% of them detected once, and around 8.5% sits in the top ten. The ends were cut back, 4 bases at V and 0 bases at J, with 8 bases in the middle. The CDR3 is made up of 14 amino acids. Germline V gene data show CDR1 as SGHDN and CDR2 as FVKESK. General study findings and limits: Sharing of CDR3 amino acid sequences among expanded clones across subjects was absent, suggesting private repertoires in all groups. HTLV-1-associated myelopathy ranked highest for TCR clonal expansion and multiple sclerosis lowest, beneath healthy controls.

The specimen sequenced was PBMCs. The chain is built from TRBV14 and TRBJ2-3, with TRBD2 as a possible D gene (5 bases). The TCR comes from a woman aged 50 to 60 in good health. The CDR3, as DNA: TGTGCCAGCAGCCCCCGGACTAGCACAGATACGCAGTATTTT. Residues: CASSPRTSTDTQYF.